What follows are 24 T cell receptor beta chains derived from one specimen sequenced in a study of identical twins. TCRdb passed the 5' RACE reads through MiXCR, listing each CDR3 protein once. The data hold 1,800,000 or so distinct CDR3 sequences, with under 35% observed a single time. The sample was cord blood. All receptors derive from a newborn girl in good health.

This clonotype was seen a handful of times. This chain uses TRBV2 with TRBJ1-2; D gene uncertain. Trimming left V 4 bases short and J 4 bases short, with 10 bases between. CDR3 length equals 13 residues. Germline loops: CDR1 SNHLY, CDR2 FYNNEI. For the CDR3, the DNA is TGTGCCAGCAGTGTCGCGGTGATCTATGGCTACACCTTC. It specifies CASSVAVIYGYTF.

The chain couples TRBV10-3 to TRBJ1-1; TRBD1 might be the D (6 bases). The CDR3 contains 14 residues. The germline gives CDR1 ENHRY, CDR2 SYGVKD. Trimming pared 7 bases from V and 0 bases from J, leaving 12 bases between. The CDR3 sequence is CAITPGHLNTEAFF. In DNA, the CDR3 is TGTGCCATCACCCCGGGACATCTGAACACTGAAGCTTTCTTT.

This clonotype was seen more than once but under ten times. The V and J genes are TRBV4-2 and TRBJ2-3; no clear D gene. The germline V gene has CDR1 LGHNA and CDR2 YNFKEQ. Trimming stripped 2 bases from V and 2 bases from J, with 8 bases between. The CDR3 is made up of 14 amino acids. CDR3 in amino acids: CASSQLTTTDTQYF. The CDR3 DNA reads as TGTGCCAGCAGCCAATTAACAACCACAGATACGCAGTATTTT.

The chain joins TRBV28 to TRBJ2-7, with TRBD2 matching over 10 bases. This CDR3 spans 16 amino acids. Germline V lookup: CDR1 MDHEN, CDR2 SYDVKM. The V gene end was trimmed by 6 bases and the J gene end by 1 base; junction bases not matched to a gene: 9. This CDR3 reads CASRPTSGDNSYEQYF. CDR3 bases: TGTGCCAGCAGGCCAACTAGCGGGGACAATTCCTACGAGCAGTACTTC.

This rearrangement joins TRBV19 to TRBJ1-2; TRBD1 agrees at 9 bases. The CDR3 has 15 amino acids. Germline CDR1 LNHDA, CDR2 SQIVND (reference sequence). V shed 3 bases and J 3 bases; nucleotides not matched to a gene: 5. CDR3 DNA sequence: TGTGCCAGTAGTATTGACAGGGGGAATGACTATGGCTACACCTTC. Its translation: CASSIDRGNDYGYTF.

CDR3 amino acids: CATQTSGGAQFF. DNA of the CDR3: TGTGCCACCCAGACTAGCGGGGGGGCGCAGTTCTTC. The gene calls are TRBV24-1 and TRBJ2-1; the match to TRBD2 covers 14 bases. V was pared by 9 bases and J by 12 bases, with 3 bases of the junction left unmatched. The CDR3 spans 12 residues. The germline V gene has CDR1 KGHDR and CDR2 SFDVKD.

The chain uses TRBV20-1 and TRBJ1-2, with D tentatively TRBD1 (5 bases). CDR1 is DFQATT, CDR2 SNEGSKA, per germline (reference sequence). The CDR3 is made up of 15 amino acids. With 6 bases removed from V and 0 bases from J, the gap between germline ends came to 17 bases. CDR3 protein: CSATGLEATNYGYTF. The CDR3, as DNA: TGCAGTGCGACGGGGCTGGAAGCTACTAACTATGGCTACACCTTC.

The V and J genes are TRBV12-5 and TRBJ2-3, with a weak D call TRBD1 (5 bases). The ends were cut back, 1 base at V and 1 base at J, with 9 bases in the middle. Per the germline V gene, CDR1 is LGHNT and CDR2 is FRNRAP. This CDR3 region has 15 residues. This CDR3 reads CASGLEGWGTDTQYF. The CDR3 DNA sequence: TGTGCTAGTGGTTTGGAGGGGTGGGGCACAGATACGCAGTATTTT.

This chain joins TRBV21-1 and TRBJ2-7; TRBD1 reflects the table's D call only, with no check against the DNA. TRBV21-1 is classified as a pseudogene. This CDR3 is built from 19 residues. Written as DNA, the CDR3 is TGTGCCAGCACCAGAGTTGTCAAGGGTGGACAAGTCCTCTCCTACGAGCAGTACTTC. It yields the protein CASTRVVKGGQVLSYEQYF.

This clonotype has only a few counts. V and J are TRBV20-1 and TRBJ1-4; D might be TRBD1 (5 bases). With 1 base removed from V and 0 bases from J, the gap between germline ends came to 12 bases. This CDR3 is 16 amino acids long. CDR1 and CDR2 from the germline V gene are DFQATT and SNEGSKA (reference sequence). This chain's CDR3 is CSARGRGAATNEKLFF. As DNA, the CDR3 is TGCAGTGCTAGAGGACGAGGGGCCGCAACTAATGAAAAACTGTTTTTT.

There are a few counts of this clonotype. The chain combines TRBV3-1 with TRBJ2-1, with 13 bases that match TRBD2. The germline V gene encodes CDR1 LGHDT and CDR2 YNNKEL (reference sequence). V lost 1 base to trimming and J lost 9 bases; unmatched junction nucleotides: 0. The CDR3 spans 14 residues. The CDR3 loop is CASSQGTSGSEQFF. The DNA for the CDR3 is TGTGCCAGCAGCCAAGGGACTAGCGGGAGTGAGCAGTTCTTC.

This clonotype was recorded a few times. Written as DNA, the CDR3 is TGCAGTGCTAGACAAGGATGGGCTTTCTTT. Translated: CSARQGWAFF. The V gene is TRBV20-1, the J gene TRBJ1-1; no firm D call. With 2 bases removed from V and 11 bases from J, the gap between germline ends came to 9 bases. CDR1 and CDR2 (germline): DFQATT, SNEGSKA (reference sequence). The CDR3 is 10 residues long.

This sequence joins TRBV7-9 and TRBJ2-5, with 9 bases matching TRBD2. The assigned J gene may be wrong: the sequence end matches TRBJ2-7 better. Germline-derived CDR1 and CDR2 are SEHNR and FQNEAQ (reference sequence). This CDR3 comprises 14 residues. The CDR3 here is CASSLSQRGDEQYF. CDR3 in DNA: TGTGCCAGCAGCTTATCCCAGCGGGGGGACGAGCAGTACTTC.

The gene calls are TRBV9 and TRBJ2-1, with D maybe TRBD2 (6 bases). Germline V gene sequence: CDR1 SGDLS, CDR2 YYNGEE. The CDR3 is 15 residues long. V was pared by 3 bases and J by 1 base, with 11 bases between. Here the CDR3 reads CASSAVAVSYNEQFF. Here the CDR3 DNA reads TGTGCCAGCAGCGCTGTAGCGGTTTCCTACAATGAGCAGTTCTTC.

In this sample, this clonotype turned up a few times. The rearrangement uses TRBV28 and TRBJ2-7; 9 positions match TRBD1. The CDR3 runs to 16 residues. The ends lost 2 bases at V and 2 bases at J; junction bases unmatched: 7. Germline values: CDR1 MDHEN, CDR2 SYDVKM. CDR3 amino acids: CASSLIIRDRAYEQYF. CDR3 bases: TGTGCCAGCAGTTTAATTATTCGGGACAGGGCCTACGAGCAGTACTTC.

J is TRBJ2-1 and V is TRBV20-1; possible D gene TRBD2, 6 bases. V was shortened by 5 bases and J by 14 bases, with 16 bases between the two germline ends. The germline V gene encodes CDR1 DFQATT and CDR2 SNEGSKA (reference sequence). The CDR3 runs 11 residues. As DNA, the CDR3 is TGCAGTGCTGACCGGACTATTCAAAAGTTCTTC. Protein product: CSADRTIQKFF.

The chain combines TRBV25-1 with TRBJ1-4, with 7 bases that match TRBD1. J was trimmed by 6 bases and V by 1 base; bases with no gene match: 14. Germline assignment: CDR1 MGHDK and CDR2 SYGVNS. The CDR3 is 18 amino acids. DNA of the CDR3: TGTGCCAGCAGTGAATTCCCTGGACAGGTCCAACTTCATGAAAAACTGTTTTTT. Its protein product is CASSEFPGQVQLHEKLFF.

This clonotype was seen a few times. The chain uses TRBV6-5 and TRBJ2-3; maybe TRBD1 (5 bases). The CDR3 runs 16 residues. V was trimmed by 0 bases and J by 0 bases, leaving 10 bases between them. The germline V gene encodes CDR1 MNHEY and CDR2 SVGAGI. CDR3: CASSYSGRASTDTQYF. The CDR3 nucleotides read TGTGCCAGCAGTTACTCGGGCAGGGCTAGCACAGATACGCAGTATTTT.

This clonotype was observed once. This may come from a read error, since a much larger clone is one base off. This chain joins TRBV5-1 and TRBJ2-1; D gene unclear. The J call is doubtful: the DNA matches TRBJ2-7 better. This CDR3 has 15 amino acids. Germline CDR1 is SGHRS and CDR2 is YFSETQ. CDR3 DNA: TGCGCCAGCAGCTTGGATCACTACTCCTACAATGAGCAGTACTTC. Translation gives CASSLDHYSYNEQYF.

J is TRBJ2-5 and V is TRBV5-1, with 9 bases fitting TRBD2. The CDR3 covers 14 residues. V shed 6 bases, J shed 2 bases, and the junction held 5 bases outside the gene matches. In germline, CDR1 is SGHRS, CDR2 YFSETQ. CDR3 in amino acids: CASTVSGRQETQYF. CDR3 nucleotides: TGCGCCAGCACCGTTAGCGGGAGACAAGAGACCCAGTACTTC.

On this clonotype itself: Being one base from a much bigger clone, this may be a read error. V usage is TRBV12-3 or TRBV12-4 and J usage is TRBJ2-5, with D hard to call. This CDR3 spans 11 amino acids. CDR3 region: CAGSFGVTQYF. CDR3 DNA sequence: TGTGCCGGCAGTTTTGGTGTGACCCAGTACTTC.

This sequence joins TRBV20-1 and TRBJ2-4; D not certain. V lost 5 bases and J 13 bases, leaving 18 bases between the germline ends. The CDR3 consists of 12 residues. CDR1 and CDR2 (germline): DFQATT, SNEGSKA (reference sequence). CDR3 in DNA: TGCAGTGCTGCGTCTAGTCCCGTGGGGCAGTACTTC. Its translation: CSAASSPVGQYF.

CDR3: CASSTQERITDTQYF. The CDR3 DNA reads as TGCGCCAGCAGCACACAGGAGCGAATCACAGATACGCAGTATTTT. The chain is built from TRBV5-1 and TRBJ2-3, with a weak D call TRBD1 (5 bases). The CDR3 spans 15 residues. CDR1 and CDR2 (germline): SGHRS, YFSETQ. V was pared by 4 bases and J by 2 bases, with 14 bases between.

This clonotype was counted at least ten times. The chain has TRBV29-1 and TRBJ2-1; 13 nucleotides agree with TRBD2. CDR1 and CDR2 (germline): SQVTM, ANQGSEA. V lost 5 bases and J lost 10; bases outside the gene matches: 8. The CDR3 length is 14 residues. The CDR3 reads CSVPGLAGMREQFF. CDR3 nucleotides: TGCAGCGTTCCGGGACTAGCGGGAATGAGGGAGCAGTTCTTC.